The clone carrying this TCR beta chain was recorded a few times. What it binds is not known. V lost 2 bases to trimming and J lost 5 bases, with 14 bases between them. Germline V gene lookup returns CDR1 SGHRS and CDR2 YFSETQ. The CDR3 runs to 15 residues. Newly diagnosed hyperthyroidism, duration under 2 months, in patients aged 18 to 65. The sample comes from a study of T cells in Graves' hyperthyroidism and ophthalmopathy. Study-wide results and caveats: Blood samples included most of the expanded thyroid clonotypes exceeding 0.001.

RNA transcripts yielded amplified TCR beta CDR3 regions. HTBI primers were employed in a first-round RT-PCR of the TCR CDR3. TCRdb redid the calling of the multiplex PCR reads with MiXCR, one entry per CDR3 protein. The sample holds under 450,000 distinct CDR3 sequences; 13% are singletons and the top ten take around 21%. This clonotype was sampled from a man in his thirties or forties with Graves' hyperthyroidism that later progressed to Graves' ophthalmopathy. The chain couples TRBV5-1 to TRBJ2-1, with D tentatively TRBD2 (6 bases). The specimen was blood. The CDR3 protein is CASSFDGGTNNEQFF. The CDR3 nucleotides are TGCGCCAGCAGCTTTGATGGCGGGACCAACAATGAGCAGTTCTTC.